The following is a TCR beta chain sequence with its context. No antigen is known for it. Per-base quality was not reported, and no clone a single base away is much larger than it. This sample is part of a study of T cells after posttransplantation cyclophosphamide (dated by TCRdb to the mid-2010s). In terms of the full investigation: Using TRB sequencing, the study followed how the T cell repertoire reconstituted after myeloablative bone marrow transplantation in which posttransplantation cyclophosphamide served as GVHD prophylaxis. Samples from 30 to 35 PTCy-treated patients, along with samples from some 17 of their related bone marrow donors, underwent antigen receptor sequencing. Blood from all 35 or so PTCy patients who had 1-year posttransplant specimens underwent TRB sequencing. In 3 patients, up to roughly 3 additional blood samples taken between 2 and 5.2 years after transplant also underwent TRB sequencing, as did pretransplant blood from a handful of patients. Because TRA and TRB clonality correlated tightly in about 10 samples, later TCR analyses were limited to TRB. Public TRB sequences were searched against a database of over 3,500 sequences associated with responses to pathogens, tumor antigens, self-antigens and alloantigens. The paper's findings and limits, for the study overall: The TRB repertoires of T cells infiltrating skin or the GI tract showed only limited overlap with the TRB repertoires found in blood. Across the approximately 48 patients, TRB clonality was highly associated with recipient CMV seropositivity and CMV reactivation, and diversity with PTCy was similar to that in the CNI/methotrexate controls. Donor-recipient similarity was low at 1-2 months but rose over the first year, and later blood repertoires were often dominated by donor CD8+ memory clones.

The sample's treatment or condition, from its label and the paper: high-dose cyclophosphamide on days +3 and +4 as single-agent GVHD prophylaxis. Busulfan and fludarabine conditioning, a related or unrelated marrow graft, and cyclophosphamide on days +3 and +4 were given to PTCy patients. The PTCy-treated patients were drawn from a prospective, multi-institutional clinical trial. Peripheral blood and bone marrow mononuclear cells were isolated by Ficoll-Hypaque density centrifugation and cryopreserved. TRB sequencing was run on genomic DNA with either the immunoSEQ assay at survey resolution or the hsTCRB kit. The original pipeline was this. The immunoSEQ software was used for initial read processing, and the LymphoSeq R package was used for repertoire analyses. For each TRB dataset, clonality was calculated as 1 minus normalized Shannon entropy, and the Gini coefficient was computed as well. Phenotypes of unsorted samples were inferred by mapping TRB sequences from sorted subsets of the recipient or donor onto the same recipient's unsorted samples. Drawn from immuneACCESS, this table holds only the in-frame rearrangements with V and J called that TCRdb kept. Clones are partly lost; checked studies trace under half to an unresolved V gene and leave the rest unexplained. V and J calls and clone size follow that table, whereas D and trimming were derived from the DNA. The data for this sample show around 7,400 clones, each detected more than once. Nearly 55% of the sample is held by the ten biggest clonotypes.

Reading from cysteine to phenylalanine, the CDR3 counts 14 amino acids. The sequence is cut down to CDR3 DNA, 42 bases in frame from base 1. The germline V gene (reference sequence) supplies CDR1 GTSNPN and CDR2 SVGIG. Cut back by 3 bases and 5 bases, the V and J ends lie 16 bases apart. The sequence was collected from a male patient in his forties or fifties who received an allogeneic stem cell transplant from an unrelated donor, was CMV-positive, and had acute GVHD only. Because of the transplant, the T cells may be the graft donor's rather than the patient's own. The material was PBMCs, obtained after allogeneic stem cell transplant with posttransplant cyclophosphamide. This chain is built from TRBV30 and TRBJ2-5, and possibly TRBD1, on 6 matching bases. The base sequence is TGTGCCTGGAGAAAACAGGGTTTTCGGGAGACCCAGTACTTC. Its amino acids are CAWRKQGFRETQYF. This CDR3, with the reference TRBV30 and TRBJ2-5 proteins standing in past its ends, gives the full variable domain SQTIHQWPATLVQPVGSPLSLECTVEGTSNPNLYWYRQAAGRGLQLLFYSVGIGQISSEVPQNLSASRPQDRQFILSSKKLLLSDSGFYLCAWRKQGFRETQYFGPGTRLLVL.